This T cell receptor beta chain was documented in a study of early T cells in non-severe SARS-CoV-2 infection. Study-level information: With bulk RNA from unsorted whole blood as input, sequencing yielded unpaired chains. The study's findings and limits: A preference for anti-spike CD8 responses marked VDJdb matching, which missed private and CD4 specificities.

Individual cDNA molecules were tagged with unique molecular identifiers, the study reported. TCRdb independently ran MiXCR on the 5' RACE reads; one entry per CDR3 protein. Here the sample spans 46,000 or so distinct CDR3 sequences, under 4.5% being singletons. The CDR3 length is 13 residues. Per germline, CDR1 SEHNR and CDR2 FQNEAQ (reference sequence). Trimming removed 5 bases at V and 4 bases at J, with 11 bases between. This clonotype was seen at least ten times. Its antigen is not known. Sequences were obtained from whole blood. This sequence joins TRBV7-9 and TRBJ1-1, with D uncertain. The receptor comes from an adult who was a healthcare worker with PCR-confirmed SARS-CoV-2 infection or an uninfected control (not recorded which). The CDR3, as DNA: TGTGCCAGCAGCCCATGGCCGGCCACTGAAGCTTTCTTT. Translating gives CASSPWPATEAFF.